This entry describes one TCR beta chain. Antigen unknown. Single viable CD3+CD4+CD8-CD45RO+ cells were sorted as the memory CD4+ T cells. Donors' CMV status reflects serum IgG against pp150, pp28, p38, p52. V trimming: 2 bases; J trimming: 8 bases; junction bases outside the gene matches: 8. The CDR3 has 15 amino acids. CDR1 is SGDLS, CDR2 YYNGEE, per germline. Sequencing was performed with immunoSEQ multiplex PCR; in TCRdb, only in-frame clones are kept and a portion is missing. This sample has roughly 39,000 clones, with roughly four fifths found just once. This entry comes from a study of memory CD4+ T cells and cytomegalovirus serostatus. Whole-study findings and limits: Of 150 to 200 reported CMV TCRbeta sequences, 55 to 80 were found in memory CD4+ repertoires. Suggested: most of the CMV-linked TCR signature lies in CD4+ memory cells. CMV serostatus prediction reached median AUC about 0.95, or 0.9 with US-trained model.

The chain has TRBV9 and TRBJ1-3; 9 nucleotides agree with TRBD1. Sequenced material: memory CD4+ T cells from blood. The TCR originated in an adult in good health and CMV-seronegative. The CDR3 region is CASSVNRGLGDTIYF. DNA for the CDR3: TGTGCCAGCAGCGTGAACAGGGGGCTCGGAGACACCATATATTTT. Filled out from reference TRBV9 and TRBJ1-3, the complete variable domain reads DSGVTQTPKHLITATGQRVTLRCSPRSGDLSVYWYQQSLDQGLQFLIQYYNGEERAKGNILERFSAQQFPDLHSELNLSSLELGDSALYFCASSVNRGLGDTIYFGEGSWLTVV.